Shown below are 2 T cell receptor beta chains from a single sample sequenced in a study of T-cell reconstitution after alpha-beta-depleted transplantation in children. Construction of the TCRbeta library involved unique molecular identifiers. One entry per CDR3 protein results from TCRdb running MiXCR on the PCR reads. The data hold 450,000 to 600,000 distinct CDR3 sequences, with 32% observed a single time. The sample consisted of PBMCs from the stem cell graft donor, taken from the stem cell graft. The origin of the receptors is a human donor who donated a stem cell graft to a child with aplastic anemia.

This clonotype was picked up a small number of times. The chain joins TRBV5-6 to TRBJ1-5; D ambiguous. This CDR3 contains 14 residues. V dropped 3 bases and J dropped 4 bases, with 11 bases sitting between them. Germline V gene sequence: CDR1 SGHDT, CDR2 YYEEEE. In DNA, the CDR3 is TGTGCCAGCAGCTATTATGGAGGGAATCAGCCCCAGCATTTT. It yields the protein CASSYYGGNQPQHF.

This chain uses TRBV20-1 with TRBJ1-2; 8 bases align to TRBD1. J lost 8 bases, V lost 3 bases, and 11 bases had no gene match. This CDR3 has 14 residues. Germline loops: CDR1 DFQATT, CDR2 SNEGSKA (reference sequence). The CDR3 DNA sequence: TGCAGTGCTAGGGACACAGGGGGGGGCTCGGGCTACACCTTC. It specifies CSARDTGGGSGYTF.